These T cell receptor beta chains were read from a single sample in a study of blood T cell repertoires in COVID-19. Generated by immunoSEQ multiplex PCR, the TCRdb table keeps only in-frame clones and is missing some. The sample has about 170,000 clones; 65% to 85% are singletons. The sample was peripheral blood. Receptors originate from a human donor with acute or convalescent COVID-19. The donor label of this sample is uncertain. The CDR3 runs from the conserved cysteine through the conserved F or W. A D gene is named only where the DNA matches it firmly. Some rows have no size entry. The others give once, few or many, or a class for an expanded clone.

NA NA TRBJ2-7 TRBV7-9 TGTGCCAGCAGCCAAACAGGAAACGCCTACGAGCAGTACTTC CASSQTGNAYEQYF
TRBD1 NA TRBJ2-5 TRBV7-9 TGTGCCAGCAGCTTTAGACAGGGGGCTGAGACCCAGTACTTC CASSFRQGAETQYF
NA NA TRBJ1-2 TRBV7-3 TGTGCCAGCAGCTCCCCCGATCCTGGGACAACTACTAACTATGGCTACACCTTC CASSSPDPGTTTNYGYTF
NA NA TRBJ1-4 TRBV2 TGTGCCAGCAGTGAGGCAGGGGTCGCCCTGAGGGAGTTTTTT CASSEAGVALREFF
TRBD2 NA TRBJ2-1 TRBV18 TGTGCCAGCTCACCCAACCCGGGACTAGCGGGCGTCGGCACTGGGGACAATGAGCAGTTCTTC CASSPNPGLAGVGTGDNEQFF
NA NA TRBJ1-5 TRBV19 TGTGCCAGTAGTATTGAGGGAAGGCCCCAGCATTTT CASSIEGRPQHF
TRBD1 once TRBJ1-5 TRBV6-5 TGTGCCAGCACAGGACAGGGTGACCAGCCCCAGCATTTT CASTGQGDQPQHF
TRBD1 NA TRBJ1-2 TRBV5-1 TGCGCCAGCAGCCTGGACAGGGGTCGAAATGGCTACACCTTC CASSLDRGRNGYTF
NA NA TRBJ2-7 TRBV10-1 TGCGCCAGCAGTGAGTCCACAGCCTACGAGCAGTACTTC CASSESTAYEQYF
TRBD1 NA TRBJ1-2 TRBV4-1 TGCGCCAGCAGCCAAACAGGGGGCAGGGATGGCTACACCTTC CASSQTGGRDGYTF
NA once TRBJ2-7 TRBV9 TGTGCCAGCAGCACCTACACAGGGACGGGCGACGAGCAGTACTTC CASSTYTGTGDEQYF
TRBD1 NA TRBJ1-5 TRBV4-2 TGTGCCAGCAGTCAAGCGCTCAGGGGGAATCAGCCCCAGCATTTT CASSQALRGNQPQHF
TRBD1 once TRBJ1-4 TRBV7-9 TGTGCCAGCAGCTCAGGGGGTACAGGAACTAATGAAAAACTGTTTTTT CASSSGGTGTNEKLFF
NA NA TRBJ1-1 TRBV30 TGTGCCTGGGCCCGAGCCCAAGTAGGGGACACTGAAGCTTTCTTT CAWARAQVGDTEAFF
TRBD1 NA TRBJ1-6 TRBV28 TGTGCCAGCAGTTTTAGGACAGGGCCTGGCTCACCCCTCCACTTT CASSFRTGPGSPLHF
TRBD1 NA TRBJ1-2 TRBV2 TGTGCCAGCAGTGAGTCCGGGACAGGGATTGGTGGCTACACCTTC CASSESGTGIGGYTF
TRBD1 NA TRBJ2-5 TRBV19 TGTGCCAGTAGTATAGACCAGGGGGCTGGCCAAGAGACCCAGTACTTC CASSIDQGAGQETQYF
TRBD1 NA TRBJ2-3 TRBV19 TGTGCCAGTAGTATTGGACAGGGAGAGCCAGATACGCAGTATTTT CASSIGQGEPDTQYF
NA NA TRBJ2-5 TRBV4-2 TGTGCCAGCAGCCCTACAGGGTACCAAGAGACCCAGTACTTC CASSPTGYQETQYF
TRBD2 NA TRBJ2-2 TRBV11-2 TGTGCCAGCAGCAAAACTAGCGCTGCGAACACCGGGGAGCTGTTTTTT CASSKTSAANTGELFF
NA once TRBJ1-2 TRBV6-1 TGTGCCAGCAGTGAAAAGACAGGAGGAAGCTATGGCTACACCTTC CASSEKTGGSYGYTF
NA NA TRBJ2-7 TRBV6-6 TGTGCCAGCACTGCCACTCTTATTTCCTACGAGCAGTACTTC CASTATLISYEQYF
TRBD1 NA TRBJ1-2 TRBV19 TGTGCCAGTAGTATGACAGGGGGTTATGGCTACACCTTC CASSMTGGYGYTF
TRBD2 NA TRBJ2-5 TRBV5-1 TGCGCCAGCAGCTTGGCGGGGGGTTCCCAAGAGACCCAGTACTTC CASSLAGGSQETQYF
NA NA TRBJ2-1 TRBV10-1 TGCGCCAGCACCCCTCGCAGGGGGACTTCAAGCTCCTACAATGAGCAGTTCTTC CASTPRRGTSSSYNEQFF
TRBD2 NA TRBJ2-5 TRBV30 TGTGCCTGGAGTCCGCTAGCGGGGGGACAAGAGACCCAGTACTTC CAWSPLAGGQETQYF
NA NA TRBJ2-7 TRBV29-1 TGCAGCGTCCCCCCGGGGGACGAGCAGTACTTC CSVPPGDEQYF
NA NA TRBJ1-5 TRBV19 TGTGCCAGTAACCAGCTCTCCGGGGGCAATCAGCCCCAGCATTTT CASNQLSGGNQPQHF
NA NA TRBJ2-7 TRBV9 TGTGCCAGCAGCGTAGGAATAGCGGCGGAATACGAGCAGTACTTC CASSVGIAAEYEQYF
NA NA TRBJ1-2 TRBV30 TGTGCCCGGAGTGGGGGGGTCCAATTAAACTATGGCTACACCTTC CARSGGVQLNYGYTF
TRBD2 NA TRBJ2-5 TRBV5-1 TGCGCCAGCAGCTTGAGCGGACTAGCGGGGGGCCGGGAGACCCAGTACTTC CASSLSGLAGGRETQYF
TRBD2 NA TRBJ2-5 TRBV2 TGTGCCAGCAGTAGAGGACTAGCGGGACTAGGGGAGACCCAGTACTTC CASSRGLAGLGETQYF
TRBD1 once TRBJ1-2 TRBV3-1/TRBV3-2 TGTGCCAGCAGCCCAGCCTCCCGGGACAGCTATGGCTACACCTTC CASSPASRDSYGYTF
NA NA TRBJ2-3 TRBV6-5 TGTGCCAGCAGTCAGACAGTTTTTCTTGGGGATACGCAGTATTTT CASSQTVFLGDTQYF
TRBD1 NA TRBJ1-4 TRBV6-1 TGTGCCAGCAGTGAAGGACAGGGCAGGGGAGAAAAACTGTTTTTT CASSEGQGRGEKLFF
TRBD2 NA TRBJ2-1 TRBV2 TGTGCCACCCGGGGTGGGCGGGGGTCCCTCTATGAGCAGTTCTTC CATRGGRGSLYEQFF
TRBD2 NA TRBJ2-3 TRBV2 TGTGCCAGCAGGGGACTAGCGGGAGGTTGGGAAGATACGCAGTATTTT CASRGLAGGWEDTQYF
TRBD1 once TRBJ1-4 TRBV7-9 TGTGCCAGCAGCTTATCGGGACAGTCTAATGAAAAACTGTTTTTT CASSLSGQSNEKLFF
TRBD1 NA TRBJ2-3 TRBV18 TGTGCCAGCTCACCAAAGGACAGGGGCGGAGATACGCAGTATTTT CASSPKDRGGDTQYF
NA once TRBJ2-7 TRBV6-5 TGTGCCAGCAGCAGGAGGGTCCTCTACGAGCAGTACTTC CASSRRVLYEQYF
NA NA TRBJ2-1 TRBV15 TGTGCCACCAGGGGCTTTAACAATGAGCAGTTCTTC CATRGFNNEQFF
NA NA TRBJ2-3 TRBV5-4 TGTGCCAGCAGCCTCCTGTTACAGGGTATGACAGATACGCAGTATTTT CASSLLLQGMTDTQYF
NA NA TRBJ2-2 TRBV7-2 TGTGCCAGCAGCTTGGGCATTACGAACACCGGGGAGCTGTTTTTT CASSLGITNTGELFF
TRBD1 NA TRBJ1-1 TRBV19 TGTGCCAGTAGTATTACAGGGGTGAACACTGAAGCTTTCTTT CASSITGVNTEAFF
NA NA TRBJ1-4 TRBV28 TGTGCCAGCAGTTTGGTAAGAGGGTCTGATGAAAAACTGTTTTTT CASSLVRGSDEKLFF
TRBD1 NA TRBJ2-7 TRBV28 TGTGCCAGCACCACAGGGGGGAATGTGTACGAGCAGTACTTC CASTTGGNVYEQYF